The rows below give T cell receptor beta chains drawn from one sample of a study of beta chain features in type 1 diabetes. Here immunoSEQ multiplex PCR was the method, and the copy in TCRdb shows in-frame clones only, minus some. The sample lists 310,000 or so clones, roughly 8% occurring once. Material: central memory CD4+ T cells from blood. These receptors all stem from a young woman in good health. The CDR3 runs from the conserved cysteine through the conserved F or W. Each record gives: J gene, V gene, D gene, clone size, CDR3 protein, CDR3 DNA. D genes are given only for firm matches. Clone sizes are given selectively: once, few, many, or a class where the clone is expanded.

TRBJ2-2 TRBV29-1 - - CSVVESNTGELFF TGCAGCGTTGTCGAGTCCAACACCGGGGAGCTGTTTTTT
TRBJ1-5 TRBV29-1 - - CSVAGTRGSNQPQHF TGCAGCGTTGCTGGTACCAGGGGTAGCAATCAGCCCCAGCATTTT
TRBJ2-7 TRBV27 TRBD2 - CASSLLAGGLVYEQYF TGTGCCAGCAGCCTCCTTGCGGGAGGCCTCGTTTACGAGCAGTACTTC
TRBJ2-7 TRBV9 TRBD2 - CASTPTGVASGEQYF TGTGCCAGCACCCCAACGGGGGTGGCTAGCGGTGAGCAGTACTTC
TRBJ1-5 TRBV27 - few CASSTTGRPMFNSNQPQHF TGTGCCAGCAGTACGACCGGAAGACCGATGTTCAATAGCAATCAGCCCCAGCATTTT
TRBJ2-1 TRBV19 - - CASTQRPLASYNEQFF TGTGCCAGTACTCAACGTCCACTTGCCTCCTACAATGAGCAGTTCTTC
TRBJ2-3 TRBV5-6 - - CASSSPGRFWYF TGTGCCAGCAGCTCTCCAGGGAGGTTCTGGTATTTT
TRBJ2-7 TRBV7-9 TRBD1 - CASSLYTTGGGYEQYF TGTGCCAGCAGCTTGTATACAACAGGGGGCGGCTACGAGCAGTACTTC
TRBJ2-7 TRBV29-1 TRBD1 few CSTRTGKEQYF TGCAGCACTCGGACAGGGAAAGAGCAGTACTTC
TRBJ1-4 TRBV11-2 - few CASSRGATNEKLFF TGTGCCAGCAGCCGAGGTGCAACTAATGAAAAACTGTTTTTT
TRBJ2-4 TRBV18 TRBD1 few CASSPDRGLAKNIQYF TGTGCCAGCTCCCCGGACAGGGGCCTAGCCAAAAACATTCAGTACTTC
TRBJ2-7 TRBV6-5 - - CASKNTEDYEQYF TGTGCCAGCAAGAACACTGAAGACTACGAGCAGTACTTC
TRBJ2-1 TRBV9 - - CASSVELSAYNEQFF TGTGCCAGCAGCGTAGAACTTAGCGCCTACAATGAGCAGTTCTTC
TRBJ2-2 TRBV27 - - CASRDHNTGELFF TGTGCCAGCCGGGACCACAACACCGGGGAGCTGTTTTTT
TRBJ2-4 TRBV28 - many CASSLGRVHNF TGTGCCAGCAGTTTGGGCAGGGTGCACAACTTC
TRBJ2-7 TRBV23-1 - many CASTQRRGRNYEQYF TGCGCCAGCACCCAACGACGGGGACGGAACTACGAGCAGTACTTC
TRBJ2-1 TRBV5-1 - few CASSFARGNEQFF TGCGCCAGCAGCTTCGCCAGGGGTAATGAGCAGTTCTTC
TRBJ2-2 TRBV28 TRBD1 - CASSRVTGLAGELFF TGTGCCAGCAGCCGGGTGACAGGGCTTGCCGGGGAGCTGTTTTTT
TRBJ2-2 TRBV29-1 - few CSGGTPNTGELFF TGCAGCGGCGGGACCCCGAACACCGGGGAGCTGTTTTTT
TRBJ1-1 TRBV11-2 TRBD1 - CASSPGTGFSAFF TGTGCCAGCAGCCCCGGGACAGGGTTTTCGGCTTTCTTT
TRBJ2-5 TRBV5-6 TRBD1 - CASSQTGMETQYF TGTGCCAGCAGCCAGACAGGGATGGAGACCCAGTACTTC
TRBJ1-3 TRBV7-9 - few CASNRDLGNTIYF TGTGCCAGCAATCGGGACCTTGGAAACACCATATATTTT
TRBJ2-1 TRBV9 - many CASSVDFGNEQFF TGTGCCAGCAGCGTAGATTTTGGGAATGAGCAGTTCTTC
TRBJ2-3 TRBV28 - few CASLRADTQYF TGTGCCAGCCTCAGGGCCGATACGCAGTATTTT
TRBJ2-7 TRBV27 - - CASPPPGCKQYF TGTGCCAGCCCACCCCCCGGCTGCAAGCAGTACTTC
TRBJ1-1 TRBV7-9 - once CASSLERTEAFF TGTGCCAGCAGCTTAGAGCGGACCGAAGCTTTCTTT
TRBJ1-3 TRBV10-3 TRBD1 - CAIRLTGAGNTIYF TGTGCCATCAGGCTGACAGGGGCTGGAAACACCATATATTTT
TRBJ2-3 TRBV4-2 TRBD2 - CASSLRSPGGPSDTQYF TGTGCCAGCAGCCTAAGATCTCCGGGAGGGCCGTCAGATACGCAGTATTTT
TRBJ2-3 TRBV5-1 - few CASSPGRAGADTQYF TGCGCCAGCAGCCCCGGGAGAGCCGGCGCAGATACGCAGTATTTT